What follows describes a single T cell receptor (beta chain). Antigen: not known. Measured with immunoSEQ multiplex PCR; TCRdb has only the in-frame clones, and not every one. The table lists approximately 51,000 clones, 83% of them singletons, with about a third in the top ten. This specimen belongs to a study of radiation and T cells in renal cell carcinoma. Study results and limitations: In blood, top tumor clones expanded by 2 weeks, shrinking by 4.

Time point meaning: baseline pretreatment blood. This sample's treatment: 15 Gy SBRT to primary tumor, nephrectomy 4 weeks later. Blood was sampled at baseline, 2 weeks and 4 weeks after SBRT. The sample consisted of blood, taken from a patient whose treatment included radiotherapy and nephrectomy. This sequence originates from a woman aged 65 to 85 with renal cell carcinoma.

CDR3 sequence: CASSQPGSSYEQYF. CDR3 nucleotide sequence: TGCGCCAGCAGCCAACCAGGGAGCTCCTACGAGCAGTACTTC. This rearrangement joins TRBV4-1 to TRBJ2-7; D might be TRBD1 or TRBD2, each matching 5 bases. Trimming took 2 bases from V and 0 from J, leaving 8 bases between them. Germline CDR1 MGHRA, CDR2 YSYEKL. CDR3 length equals 14 residues.